This T cell receptor beta chain was sequenced in a study of blood T cell repertoires in COVID-19. Study-level information: The United States, Italy and Spain provided the acute and convalescent COVID-19 samples. PBMCs, B-cell-depleted T cells, or T cells provided the cDNA or gDNA that made up the material.

V was shortened by 3 bases and J by 0 bases, with 8 bases between the two germline ends. The CDR3 is made up of 14 amino acids. CDR1 is KGHSH and CDR2 is LQKENI in the germline V gene. Profiled with immunoSEQ multiplex PCR; TCRdb holds only in-frame clones, not every one. The data show tens of thousands of clones, over 80% seen once. The rearrangement joins TRBV18 to TRBJ2-5; the D gene is possibly TRBD2 (5 bases). The origin of this receptor is a human donor in a cohort sampled during active COVID-19. Sequenced material: peripheral blood. The CDR3 region has the DNA TGTGCCAGCTCACCTGGACTCCACCAAGAGACCCAGTACTTC. It specifies CASSPGLHQETQYF.